These 24 T cell receptor beta chains share one sample of origin, sequenced in a study of shared clonotypes between healthy human individuals. Here immunoSEQ multiplex PCR was the method, and the copy in TCRdb shows in-frame clones only, minus some. The table shows 950,000 to 1,200,000 clones, with roughly 77% occurring only once. Sequenced input: memory CD4+ T cells from PBMCs. Documented subset: CD45RA-negative fraction. The receptors originated from a man in his late teens or twenties in good health. Some clones in this sample may be carry-over from other donors' samples.

The chain combines TRBV4-3 with TRBJ1-6, with a possible D match to TRBD1 (6 bases). The germline V and J ends were trimmed by 0 bases and 9 bases, with 24 bases remaining between them. From germline, CDR1 is LGHNA and CDR2 YSLEER. The length of the CDR3 is 19 residues. The CDR3 sequence is CASSQDPLRGTAGGSPLHF. CDR3 nucleotide sequence: TGCGCCAGCAGCCAAGACCCGCTGAGGGGGACGGCGGGGGGTTCACCCCTCCACTTT.

The chain carries TRBV7-3 and TRBJ2-3; D is unclear. The germline gives CDR1 SGHTA, CDR2 FQGTGA. The V end was cut by 2 bases, the J end by 4 bases, with 13 bases between. This CDR3 comprises 15 residues. The chain's CDR3 is CASSLRPAKPDTQYF. As DNA, the CDR3 is TGTGCCAGCAGCTTACGACCAGCTAAACCAGATACGCAGTATTTT.

The chain carries TRBV20-1 and TRBJ1-1; D remains ambiguous. The CDR3 is 11 amino acids. V gave up 0 bases and J gave up 4 bases, with 3 bases separating them. The germline gives CDR1 DFQATT, CDR2 SNEGSKA (reference sequence). CDR3 sequence reads: CSARDFTEAFF. The DNA for the CDR3 is TGCAGTGCTAGAGATTTCACTGAAGCTTTCTTT.

This clone was observed once. The CDR3 region has the DNA TGCAGCGTTGGACAGGGGGCAGAATATGGCTACACCTTC. Translated: CSVGQGAEYGYTF. The rearrangement joins TRBV29-1 to TRBJ1-2; 10 nucleotides align to TRBD1. This CDR3 is 13 amino acids long. V was pared by 4 bases and J by 5 bases, with 4 bases of the junction left unmatched. Germline V gives CDR1 SQVTM, CDR2 ANQGSEA.

CDR3 DNA: TGTGCCAGCAGCTTAAGGGGACAGGGGAGATTAGAGAACACTGAAGCTTTCTTT. It is translated as CASSLRGQGRLENTEAFF. V is TRBV7-9 and J is TRBJ1-1; 10 positions agree with TRBD1. The V gene end was trimmed by 2 bases and the J gene end by 1 base; junction bases not matched to a gene: 10. The CDR3 spans 18 residues. The germline V gene encodes CDR1 SEHNR and CDR2 FQNEAQ (reference sequence).

Note on this clone: A much larger clone is a single base away; this may be a read error. This chain connects TRBV10-3 to TRBJ1-3; 9 nucleotides match TRBD1. Germline V gene sequence: CDR1 ENHRY, CDR2 SYGVKD. The CDR3 contains 14 residues. CDR3 region: CASSTGGVGNTIYF. For the CDR3, the DNA is TGTGCCAGCAGTACAGGGGGCGTTGGAAACACCATATATTTT.

This clone was observed a handful of times. The chain joins TRBV2 to TRBJ1-1; D remains unclear. The V and J ends lost 6 bases and 1 base respectively, with 9 bases between them. There are 13 residues in the CDR3. CDR1 SNHLY and CDR2 FYNNEI come from the germline V gene. DNA of the CDR3: TGTGCCAGCAGGAACAGAGAGAACACTGAAGCTTTCTTT. It specifies CASRNRENTEAFF. The full variable domain, with the rest looked up from reference TRBV2 and TRBJ1-1, is EPEVTQTPSHQVTQMGQEVILRCVPISNHLYFYWYRQILGQKVEFLVSFYNNEISEKSEIFDDQFSVERPDGSNFTLKIRSTKLEDSAMYFCASRNRENTEAFFGQGTRLTVV.

The chain employs TRBV4-1 and TRBJ1-2, with D tentatively TRBD1 (6 bases). V lost 3 bases to trimming and J lost 2 bases, with 7 bases between them. The CDR3 extends over 13 amino acids. CDR1 and CDR2 (germline): MGHRA, YSYEKL. The CDR3: CASSHDRNYGYTF. CDR3 bases: TGCGCCAGCAGCCACGACAGGAACTATGGCTACACCTTC.

The chain links TRBV7-9 to TRBJ1-2, with D perhaps TRBD1 (6 bases). Germline loops: CDR1 SEHNR, CDR2 FQNEAQ (reference sequence). The CDR3 spans 16 residues. Trimming left V 6 bases short and J 2 bases short, with 19 bases between. Written as DNA, the CDR3 is TGTGCCAGCAGTTCATACAGGGTTTCCTCCAACTATGGCTACACCTTC. Translation gives CASSSYRVSSNYGYTF.

The chain employs TRBV5-1 and TRBJ2-2; D is uncertain. V was cut by 4 bases and J by 0 bases, with 13 bases left in between. This CDR3 is 16 amino acids long. From germline, CDR1 is SGHRS and CDR2 YFSETQ. The CDR3 DNA sequence: TGCGCCAGCAGCCTAAGACGAGAACCGAACACCGGGGAGCTGTTTTTT. This sequence encodes CASSLRREPNTGELFF.

The chain recombines TRBV7-8 with TRBJ2-1; tentative D call: TRBD2 (5 bases). Between the trimmed V and J ends, which lost 8 bases and 5 bases, there was a span of 7 bases. The CDR3 covers 11 residues. CDR1 and CDR2 from the germline V gene are SGHVS and FQNEAQ. The CDR3, as DNA: TGTGCCAGCGGACTTGACAATGAGCAGTTCTTC. This encodes CASGLDNEQFF. Full variable domain (outside the CDR3, taken from reference TRBV7-8 and TRBJ2-1): GAGVSQSPRYKVAKRGQDVALRCDPISGHVSLFWYQQALGQGPEFLTYFQNEAQLDKSGLPSDRFFAERPEGSVSTLKIQRTQQEDSAVYLCASGLDNEQFFGPGTRLTVL.

The chain employs TRBV5-4 and TRBJ1-2; TRBD1 agrees at 9 bases. CDR1 is SGHNT, CDR2 YYREEE, per germline (reference sequence). With V trimmed by 4 bases and J by 8 bases, 9 bases remained unmatched. The CDR3 consists of 14 residues. For the CDR3, the DNA is TGTGCCAGCAGCGCGGGACAGGGCTTGGCCGGCTACACCTTC. Its translation: CASSAGQGLAGYTF.

V is TRBV7-2 and J is TRBJ2-7, with TRBD1 as a possible D gene (6 bases). Trimming removed 1 base at V and 2 bases at J, with 15 bases between. Per the germline V gene, CDR1 is SGHTA and CDR2 is FQGNSA. This CDR3 region has 16 residues. CDR3 sequence (DNA): TGTGCCAGCAGCTTAGGGGGGCCGCGGGCCCCCTACGAGCAGTACTTC. It yields the protein CASSLGGPRAPYEQYF.

The chain has TRBV9 and TRBJ2-6; tentative D call: TRBD1 (5 bases). There are 16 residues in the CDR3. Germline CDR1 and CDR2: SGDLS and YYNGEE. The V end lost 4 bases, the J end lost 0 bases, and 11 bases lay between the germline ends. The CDR3 here is CASSPRQSSGANVLTF. CDR3 DNA: TGTGCCAGCAGCCCTCGACAGAGCTCTGGGGCCAACGTCCTGACTTTC.

The chain has TRBV7-2 and TRBJ2-5; 7 bases are shared with TRBD2. After removal of 11 bases from V and 5 bases from J, the junction contained 14 bases not matched to a gene. This CDR3 has 14 residues. The germline V gene encodes CDR1 SGHTA and CDR2 FQGNSA. The CDR3 protein is CAGRKGGSAETQYF. The CDR3, as DNA: TGTGCCGGGCGCAAGGGCGGGAGTGCGGAGACCCAGTACTTC.

The V gene is TRBV5-1, the J gene TRBJ1-3; no firm D call. The CDR3 length is 15 residues. Germline lookup yields CDR1 SGHRS and CDR2 YFSETQ. The V end lost 4 bases, the J end lost 0 bases, and 11 bases lay between the germline ends. CDR3 residues: CASSQQLSSGNTIYF. The CDR3 DNA reads as TGCGCCAGCAGCCAGCAATTATCCTCTGGAAACACCATATATTTT.

The chain is built from TRBV20-1 and TRBJ2-1; no clear D gene. V was shortened by 1 base and J by 9 bases, with 7 bases between the two germline ends. The CDR3 sequence is 11 residues long. The germline gives CDR1 DFQATT, CDR2 SNEGSKA (reference sequence). This CDR3 reads CSARGPGEQFF. In DNA, the CDR3 is TGCAGTGCTAGAGGTCCGGGTGAGCAGTTCTTC.

This clone was recorded a few times. V gene TRBV10-2 combines with J gene TRBJ1-1; unclear D gene. The germline V and J ends were trimmed by 10 bases and 3 bases, with 9 bases remaining between them. The CDR3 has 11 residues. Germline CDR1 and CDR2: WSHSY and SAAADI. CDR3 DNA: TGCGCCACTTGGATGGACACTGAAGCTTTCTTT. Protein: CATWMDTEAFF.

V usage is TRBV4-1 and J usage is TRBJ2-7; D unresolved. The CDR3 spans 15 residues. Germline assignment: CDR1 MGHRA and CDR2 YSYEKL. Trimming removed 0 bases from V and 4 bases from J, with 13 bases in between. CDR3 in amino acids: CASSQDGRPIYEQYF. The CDR3 bases are TGCGCCAGCAGCCAAGATGGTAGGCCCATTTACGAGCAGTACTTC.

This clone was counted at least ten times. This chain connects TRBV9 to TRBJ1-4; possible D gene TRBD1, 5 bases. CDR3 length: 14 amino acids. Germline CDR1 reads SGDLS; CDR2 reads YYNGEE. With 5 bases removed from V and 8 bases from J, the gap between germline ends came to 16 bases. In DNA form, the CDR3 reads TGTGCCAGCAGTCTCAACTCGGGGGGAGAAAAACTGTTTTTT. Protein: CASSLNSGGEKLFF.

This chain connects TRBV28 to TRBJ2-1; 9 bases align to TRBD2. The CDR3 covers 14 residues. Germline V lookup: CDR1 MDHEN, CDR2 SYDVKM. V dropped 3 bases and J dropped 12; count of bases not matched to a gene: 9. CDR3: CASSLGTSLSWQFF. CDR3 DNA: TGTGCCAGCAGTTTGGGGACTAGCCTCAGCTGGCAGTTCTTC.

Ten or more counts support this clone. The genes are TRBV30 and TRBJ2-5; 7 bases agree with TRBD1. CDR3 length: 15 amino acids. Germline trimming cut 3 bases from V and 1 base from J; bases unmatched to any gene: 8. CDR1 is GTSNPN, CDR2 SVGIG, per germline (reference sequence). CDR3 region: CAWSIGQDFQETQYF. CDR3 bases: TGTGCCTGGAGCATCGGACAGGACTTCCAAGAGACCCAGTACTTC.

This sequence joins TRBV27 and TRBJ2-7; 13 nucleotides agree with TRBD2. Germline V gene lookup returns CDR1 MNHEY and CDR2 SMNVEV (reference sequence). The CDR3 runs to 19 residues. V was pared by 5 bases and J by 0 bases, with 13 bases of the junction left unmatched. CDR3 residues: CASSLRTTSGRPFSYEQYF. Written as DNA, the CDR3 is TGTGCCAGCAGTCTCCGTACGACTAGCGGGAGGCCGTTCTCCTACGAGCAGTACTTC.

This rearrangement joins TRBV9 to TRBJ2-7; perhaps D is TRBD1 or TRBD2 (5 bases each). V gave up 2 bases and J gave up 3 bases, with 15 bases separating them. CDR3 length: 15 amino acids. Germline values: CDR1 SGDLS, CDR2 YYNGEE. The CDR3 loop reads CASSVGDSGSYEQYF. The CDR3, as DNA: TGTGCCAGCAGCGTTGGAGACAGTGGGAGCTACGAGCAGTACTTC.